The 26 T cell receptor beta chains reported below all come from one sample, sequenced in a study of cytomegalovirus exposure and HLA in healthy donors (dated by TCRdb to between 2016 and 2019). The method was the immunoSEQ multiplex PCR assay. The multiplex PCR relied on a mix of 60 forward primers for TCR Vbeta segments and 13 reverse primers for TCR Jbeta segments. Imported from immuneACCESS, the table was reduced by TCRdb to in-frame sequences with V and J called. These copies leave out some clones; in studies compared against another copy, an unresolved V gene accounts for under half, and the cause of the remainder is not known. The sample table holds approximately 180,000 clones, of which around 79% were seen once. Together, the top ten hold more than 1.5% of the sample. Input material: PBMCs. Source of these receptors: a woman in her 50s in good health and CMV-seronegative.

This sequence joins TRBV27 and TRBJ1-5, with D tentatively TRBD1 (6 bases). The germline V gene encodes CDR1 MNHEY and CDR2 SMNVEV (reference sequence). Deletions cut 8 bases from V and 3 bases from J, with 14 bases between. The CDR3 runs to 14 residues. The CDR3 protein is CASGITGTNQPQHF. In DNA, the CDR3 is TGTGCCAGCGGAATAACAGGGACCAATCAGCCCCAGCATTTT.

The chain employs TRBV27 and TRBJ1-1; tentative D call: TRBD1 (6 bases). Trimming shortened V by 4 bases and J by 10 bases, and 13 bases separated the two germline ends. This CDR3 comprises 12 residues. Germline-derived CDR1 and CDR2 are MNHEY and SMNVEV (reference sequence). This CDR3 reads CASSSSRGGAFF. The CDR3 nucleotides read TGTGCCAGCAGTTCCTCTCGAGGGGGAGCTTTCTTT.

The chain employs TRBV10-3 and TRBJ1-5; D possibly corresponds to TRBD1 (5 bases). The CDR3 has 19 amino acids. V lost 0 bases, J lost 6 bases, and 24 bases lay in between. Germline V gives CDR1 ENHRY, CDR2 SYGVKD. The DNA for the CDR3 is TGTGCCATCAGTGAGTCGGGGCGCAGGGAAGTTCTTAGGGGTCAGCCCCAGCATTTT. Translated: CAISESGRREVLRGQPQHF.

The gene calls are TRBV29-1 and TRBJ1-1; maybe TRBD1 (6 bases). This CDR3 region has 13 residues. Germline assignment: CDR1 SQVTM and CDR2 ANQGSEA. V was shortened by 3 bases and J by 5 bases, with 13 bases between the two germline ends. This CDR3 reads CSVEGGLGTEAFF. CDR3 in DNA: TGCAGCGTTGAGGGGGGGCTGGGTACTGAAGCTTTCTTT.

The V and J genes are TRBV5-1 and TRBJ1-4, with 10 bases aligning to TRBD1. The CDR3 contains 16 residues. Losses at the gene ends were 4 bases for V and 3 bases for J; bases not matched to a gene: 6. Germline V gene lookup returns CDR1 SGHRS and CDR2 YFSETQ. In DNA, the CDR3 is TGCGCCAGCAGCCCCGACGGGACAGGGGCTAATGAAAAACTGTTTTTT. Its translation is CASSPDGTGANEKLFF.

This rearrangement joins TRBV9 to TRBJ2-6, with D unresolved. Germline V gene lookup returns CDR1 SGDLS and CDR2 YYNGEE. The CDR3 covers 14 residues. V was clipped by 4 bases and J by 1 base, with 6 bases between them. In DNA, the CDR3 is TGTGCCAGCAGCCCTCAGTCTGGGGCCAACGTCCTGACTTTC. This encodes CASSPQSGANVLTF.

CDR3 in amino acids: CASSPLTGVYGYTF. The DNA of the CDR3 is TGTGCCAGCAGCCCGCTGACAGGGGTCTATGGCTACACCTTC. The chain combines TRBV11-2 with TRBJ1-2; 8 nucleotides agree with TRBD1. The germline CDR1 and CDR2 sequences are SGHAT and FQNNGV. Trimming at V came to 5 bases and at J to 4 bases, leaving 6 bases not matched to a gene. CDR3 length equals 14 residues. The full variable domain, rest sourced from reference TRBV11-2 and TRBJ1-2, is EAGVAQSPRYKIIEKRQSVAFWCNPISGHATLYWYQQILGQGPKLLIQFQNNGVVDDSQLPKDRFSAERLKGVDSTLKIQPAKLEDSAVYLCASSPLTGVYGYTFGSGTRLTVV.

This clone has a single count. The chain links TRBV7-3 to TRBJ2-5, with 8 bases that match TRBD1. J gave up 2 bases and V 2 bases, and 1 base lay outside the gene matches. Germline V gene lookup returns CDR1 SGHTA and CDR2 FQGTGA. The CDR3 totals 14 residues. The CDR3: CASSLGQGQETQYF. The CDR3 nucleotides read TGTGCCAGCAGCTTAGGACAGGGACAAGAGACCCAGTACTTC.

The CDR3 sequence is CASSPTGTGFYEQYF. As DNA, the CDR3 is TGTGCCAGCAGTCCTACCGGGACAGGGTTCTACGAGCAGTACTTC. The chain links TRBV28 to TRBJ2-7, with 9 positions matching TRBD1. CDR3 length equals 15 residues. From germline, CDR1 is MDHEN and CDR2 SYDVKM. The ends lost 5 bases at V and 3 bases at J; junction bases unmatched: 8.

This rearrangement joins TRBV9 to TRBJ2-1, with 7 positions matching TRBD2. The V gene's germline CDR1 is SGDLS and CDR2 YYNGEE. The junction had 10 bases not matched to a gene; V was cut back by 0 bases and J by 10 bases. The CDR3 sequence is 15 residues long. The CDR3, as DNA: TGTGCCAGCAGCGTAGCCGGAACGGGGGGAGGAGAGCAGTTCTTC. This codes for CASSVAGTGGGEQFF.

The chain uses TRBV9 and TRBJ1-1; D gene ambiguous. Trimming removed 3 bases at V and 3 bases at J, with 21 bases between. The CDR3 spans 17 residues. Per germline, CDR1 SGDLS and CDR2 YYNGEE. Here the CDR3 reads CASSGQTGLTRDTEAFF. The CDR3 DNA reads TGTGCCAGCAGCGGGCAGACGGGATTAACGAGGGACACTGAAGCTTTCTTT.

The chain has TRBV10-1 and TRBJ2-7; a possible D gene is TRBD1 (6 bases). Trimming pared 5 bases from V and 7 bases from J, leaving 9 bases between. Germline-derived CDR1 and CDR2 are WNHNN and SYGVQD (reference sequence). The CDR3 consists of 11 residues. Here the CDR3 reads CASSRGKEQYF. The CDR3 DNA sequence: TGCGCCAGCAGTAGGGGGAAGGAGCAGTACTTC.

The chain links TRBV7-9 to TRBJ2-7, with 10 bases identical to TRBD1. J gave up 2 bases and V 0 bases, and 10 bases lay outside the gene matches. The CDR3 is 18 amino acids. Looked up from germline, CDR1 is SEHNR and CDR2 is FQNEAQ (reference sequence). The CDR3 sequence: CASSLAGSRDRGTYEQYF. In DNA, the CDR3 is TGTGCCAGCAGCTTAGCGGGATCCCGGGACAGGGGAACCTACGAGCAGTACTTC. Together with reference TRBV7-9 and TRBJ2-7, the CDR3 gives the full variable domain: DTGVSQNPRHKITKRGQNVTFRCDPISEHNRLYWYRQTLGQGPEFLTYFQNEAQLEKSRLLSDRFSAERPKGSFSTLEIQRTEQGDSAMYLCASSLAGSRDRGTYEQYFGPGTRLTVT.

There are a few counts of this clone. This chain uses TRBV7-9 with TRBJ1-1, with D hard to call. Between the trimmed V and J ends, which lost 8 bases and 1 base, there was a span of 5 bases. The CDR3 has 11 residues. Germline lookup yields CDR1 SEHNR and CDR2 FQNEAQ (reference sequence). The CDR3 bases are TGTGCCAGCGAGGGGAACACTGAAGCTTTCTTT. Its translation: CASEGNTEAFF.

The CDR3 sequence is CASKVLGQGLNTEAFF. CDR3 nucleotide sequence: TGTGCCAGCAAGGTCTTGGGACAGGGGTTGAACACTGAAGCTTTCTTT. The chain has TRBV14 and TRBJ1-1; TRBD1 matches at 10 bases. The CDR3 is 16 residues long. The V gene end was trimmed by 7 bases and the J gene end by 0 bases; junction bases not matched to a gene: 8. Germline V gene data show CDR1 as SGHDN and CDR2 as FVKESK. The full variable domain, its missing parts supplied by reference TRBV14 and TRBJ1-1, is EAGVTQFPSHSVIEKGQTVTLRCDPISGHDNLYWYRRVMGKEIKFLLHFVKESKQDESGMPNNRFLAERTGGTYSTLKVQPAELEDSGVYFCASKVLGQGLNTEAFFGQGTRLTVV.

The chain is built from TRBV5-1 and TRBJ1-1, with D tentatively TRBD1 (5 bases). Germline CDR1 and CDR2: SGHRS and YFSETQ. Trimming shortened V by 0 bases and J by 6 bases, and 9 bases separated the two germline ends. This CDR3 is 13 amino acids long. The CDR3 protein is CASSLGGVAEAFF. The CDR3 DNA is TGCGCCAGCAGCTTGGGGGGGGTGGCTGAAGCTTTCTTT.

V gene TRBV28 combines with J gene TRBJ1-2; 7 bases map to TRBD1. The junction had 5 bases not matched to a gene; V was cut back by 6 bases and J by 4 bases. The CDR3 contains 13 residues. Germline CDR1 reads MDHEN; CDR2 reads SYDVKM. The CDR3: CASSLGQFYGYTF. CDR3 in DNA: TGTGCCAGCAGCTTGGGACAGTTCTATGGCTACACCTTC.

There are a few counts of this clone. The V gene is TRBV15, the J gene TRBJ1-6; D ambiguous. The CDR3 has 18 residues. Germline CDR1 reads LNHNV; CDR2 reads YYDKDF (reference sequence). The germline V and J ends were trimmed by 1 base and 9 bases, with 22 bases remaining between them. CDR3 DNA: TGTGCCACCAGCAGAGGTTATCGGGTTGGCATTGCGGGTTCACCCCTCCACTTT. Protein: CATSRGYRVGIAGSPLHF.

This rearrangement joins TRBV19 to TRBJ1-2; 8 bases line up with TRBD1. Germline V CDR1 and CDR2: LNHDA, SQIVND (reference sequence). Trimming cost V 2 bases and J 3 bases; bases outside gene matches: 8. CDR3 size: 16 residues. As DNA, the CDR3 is TGTGCCAGTAGTATATGGGCAGGGGGCGCGCACTATGGCTACACCTTC. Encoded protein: CASSIWAGGAHYGYTF.

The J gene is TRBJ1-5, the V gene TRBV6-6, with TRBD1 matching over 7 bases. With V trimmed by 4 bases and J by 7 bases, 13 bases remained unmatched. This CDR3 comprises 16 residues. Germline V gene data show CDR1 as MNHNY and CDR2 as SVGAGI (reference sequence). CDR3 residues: CASSFQRQGIGQPQHF. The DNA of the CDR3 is TGTGCCAGCAGTTTCCAACGACAGGGTATAGGCCAGCCCCAGCATTTT.

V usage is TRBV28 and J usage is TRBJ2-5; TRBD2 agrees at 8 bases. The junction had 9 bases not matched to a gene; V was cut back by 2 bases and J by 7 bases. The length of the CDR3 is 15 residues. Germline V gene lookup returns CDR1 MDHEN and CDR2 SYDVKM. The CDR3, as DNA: TGTGCCAGCAGTTTAGTAGGGACTAGTTATGGGACCCAGTACTTC. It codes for CASSLVGTSYGTQYF.

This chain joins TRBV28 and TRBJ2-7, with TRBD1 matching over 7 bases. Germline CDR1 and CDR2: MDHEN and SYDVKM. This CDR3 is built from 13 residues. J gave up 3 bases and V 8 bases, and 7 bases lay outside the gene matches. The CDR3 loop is CASLTGVGYEQYF. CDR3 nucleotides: TGTGCCAGCCTTACAGGGGTGGGCTACGAGCAGTACTTC.

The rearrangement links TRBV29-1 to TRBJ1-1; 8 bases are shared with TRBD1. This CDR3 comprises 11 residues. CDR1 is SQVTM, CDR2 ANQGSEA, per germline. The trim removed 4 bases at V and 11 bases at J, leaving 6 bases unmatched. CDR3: CSVVYRGTAFF. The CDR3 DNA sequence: TGCAGCGTTGTATACAGGGGGACCGCTTTCTTT.

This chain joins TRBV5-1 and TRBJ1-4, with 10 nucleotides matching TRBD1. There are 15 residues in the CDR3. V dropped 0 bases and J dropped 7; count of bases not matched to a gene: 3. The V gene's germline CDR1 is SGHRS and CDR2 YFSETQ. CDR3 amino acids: CASSLGGQGTEKLFF. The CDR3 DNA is TGCGCCAGCAGCTTGGGGGGACAGGGGACTGAAAAACTGTTTTTT.

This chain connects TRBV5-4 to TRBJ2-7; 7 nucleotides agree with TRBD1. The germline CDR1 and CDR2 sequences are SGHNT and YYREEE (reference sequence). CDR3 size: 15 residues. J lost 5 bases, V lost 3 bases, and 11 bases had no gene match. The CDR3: CASSSARDSLDEQYF. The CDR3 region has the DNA TGTGCCAGCAGCTCGGCCCGGGACAGTCTGGACGAGCAGTACTTC.

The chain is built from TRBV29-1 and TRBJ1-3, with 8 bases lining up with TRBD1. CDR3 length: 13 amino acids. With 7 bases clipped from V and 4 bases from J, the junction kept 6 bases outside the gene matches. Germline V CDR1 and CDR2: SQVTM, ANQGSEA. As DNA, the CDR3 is TGCAGCGGCCTGACAGGGGTCGGAAACACCATATATTTT. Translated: CSGLTGVGNTIYF.